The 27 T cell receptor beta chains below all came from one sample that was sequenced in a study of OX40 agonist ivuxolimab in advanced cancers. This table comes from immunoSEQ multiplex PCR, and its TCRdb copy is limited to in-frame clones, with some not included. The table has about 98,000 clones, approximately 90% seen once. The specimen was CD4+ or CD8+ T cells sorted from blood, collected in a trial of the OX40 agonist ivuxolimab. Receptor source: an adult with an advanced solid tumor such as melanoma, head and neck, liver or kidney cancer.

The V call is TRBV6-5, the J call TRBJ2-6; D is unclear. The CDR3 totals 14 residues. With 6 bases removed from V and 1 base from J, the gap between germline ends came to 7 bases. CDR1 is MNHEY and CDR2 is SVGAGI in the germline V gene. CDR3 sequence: CASSPRSGANVLTF. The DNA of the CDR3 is TGTGCCAGCAGCCCCAGGTCTGGGGCCAACGTCCTGACTTTC.

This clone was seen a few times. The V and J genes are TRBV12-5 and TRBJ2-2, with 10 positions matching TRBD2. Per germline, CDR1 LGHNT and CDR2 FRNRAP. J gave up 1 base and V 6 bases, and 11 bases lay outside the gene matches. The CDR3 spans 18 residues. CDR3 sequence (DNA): TGTGCTAGTGGCTATGAATCGGGGACTAGCGAGAACACCGGGGAGCTGTTTTTT. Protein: CASGYESGTSENTGELFF. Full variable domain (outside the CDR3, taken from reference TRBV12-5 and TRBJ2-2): DARVTQTPRHKVTEMGQEVTMRCQPILGHNTVFWYRQTMMQGLELLAYFRNRAPLDDSGMPKDRFSAEMPDATLATLKIQPSEPRDSAVYFCASGYESGTSENTGELFFGEGSRLTVL.

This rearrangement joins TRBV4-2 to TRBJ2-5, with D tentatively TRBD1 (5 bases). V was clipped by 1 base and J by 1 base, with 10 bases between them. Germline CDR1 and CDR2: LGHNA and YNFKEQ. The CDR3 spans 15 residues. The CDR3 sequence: CASSQGTRPQETQYF. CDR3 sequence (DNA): TGTGCCAGCAGCCAAGGGACAAGGCCCCAAGAGACCCAGTACTTC.

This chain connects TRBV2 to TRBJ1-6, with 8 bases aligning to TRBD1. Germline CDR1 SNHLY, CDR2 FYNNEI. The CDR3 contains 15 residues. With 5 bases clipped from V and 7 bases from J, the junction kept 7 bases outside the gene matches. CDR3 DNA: TGTGCCAGCAGTACCCTGGGACAGGCCAATTCACCCCTCCACTTT. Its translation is CASSTLGQANSPLHF.

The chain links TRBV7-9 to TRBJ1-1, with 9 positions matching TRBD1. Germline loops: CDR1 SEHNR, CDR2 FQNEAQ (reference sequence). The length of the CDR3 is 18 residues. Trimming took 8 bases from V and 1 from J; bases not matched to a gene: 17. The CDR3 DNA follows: TGTGCCAGCCTCCCCCCGGGACAGGGCATTTTAACGAACACTGAAGCTTTCTTT. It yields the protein CASLPPGQGILTNTEAFF.

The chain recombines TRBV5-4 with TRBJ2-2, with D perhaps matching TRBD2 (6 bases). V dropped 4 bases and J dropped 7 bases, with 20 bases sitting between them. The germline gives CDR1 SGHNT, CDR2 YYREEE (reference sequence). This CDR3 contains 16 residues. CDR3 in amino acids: CASSPAGPGEHGELFF. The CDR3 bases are TGTGCCAGCAGCCCAGCCGGGCCGGGAGAACACGGGGAGCTGTTTTTT.

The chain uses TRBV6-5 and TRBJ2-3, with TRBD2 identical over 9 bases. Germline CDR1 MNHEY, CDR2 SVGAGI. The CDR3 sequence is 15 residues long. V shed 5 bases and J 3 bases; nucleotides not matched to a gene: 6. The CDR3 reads CASSPLAGVTDTQYF. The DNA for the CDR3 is TGTGCCAGCAGTCCCTTAGCGGGAGTAACAGATACGCAGTATTTT.

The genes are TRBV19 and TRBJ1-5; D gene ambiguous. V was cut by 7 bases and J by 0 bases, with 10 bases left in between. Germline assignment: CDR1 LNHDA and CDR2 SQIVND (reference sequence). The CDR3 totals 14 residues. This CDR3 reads CASIPANSNQPQHF. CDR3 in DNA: TGTGCCAGTATCCCAGCAAATAGCAATCAGCCCCAGCATTTT.

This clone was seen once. The CDR3 DNA reads TGTGCCAGCAAAGACAGGGCCTATGGCTACACCTTC. Amino acid sequence: CASKDRAYGYTF. The chain employs TRBV2 and TRBJ1-2; 7 bases are shared with TRBD1. This CDR3 spans 12 amino acids. With V trimmed by 7 bases and J by 4 bases, 3 bases remained unmatched. Germline V gene data show CDR1 as SNHLY and CDR2 as FYNNEI. Based on the CDR3 plus reference TRBV2 and TRBJ1-2, the full variable domain is EPEVTQTPSHQVTQMGQEVILRCVPISNHLYFYWYRQILGQKVEFLVSFYNNEISEKSEIFDDQFSVERPDGSNFTLKIRSTKLEDSAMYFCASKDRAYGYTFGSGTRLTVV.

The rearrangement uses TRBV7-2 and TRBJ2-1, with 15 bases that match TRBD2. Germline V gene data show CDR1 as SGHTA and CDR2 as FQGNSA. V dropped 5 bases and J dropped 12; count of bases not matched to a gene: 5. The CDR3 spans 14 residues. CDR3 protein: CASSIGLAGGRQFF. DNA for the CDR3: TGTGCCAGCAGCATCGGACTAGCGGGAGGGAGGCAGTTCTTC.

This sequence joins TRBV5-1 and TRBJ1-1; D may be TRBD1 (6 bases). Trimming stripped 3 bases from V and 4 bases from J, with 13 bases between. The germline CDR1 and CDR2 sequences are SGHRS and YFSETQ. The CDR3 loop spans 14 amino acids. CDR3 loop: CASSSQQGPTEAFF. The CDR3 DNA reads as TGCGCCAGCAGCTCCCAACAGGGTCCCACTGAAGCTTTCTTT.

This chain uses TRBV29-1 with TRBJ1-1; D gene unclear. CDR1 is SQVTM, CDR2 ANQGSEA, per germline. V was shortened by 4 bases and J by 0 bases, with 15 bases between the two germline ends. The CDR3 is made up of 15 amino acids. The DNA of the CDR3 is TGCAGCGTTGCCCCCCGAGCCGAGATGAACACTGAAGCTTTCTTT. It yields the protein CSVAPRAEMNTEAFF.

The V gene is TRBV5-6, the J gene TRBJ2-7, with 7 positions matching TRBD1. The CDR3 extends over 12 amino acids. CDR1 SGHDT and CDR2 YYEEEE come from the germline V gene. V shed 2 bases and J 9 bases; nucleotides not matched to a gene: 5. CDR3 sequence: CASSLYRGGQYV. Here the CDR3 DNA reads TGTGCCAGCAGCTTATACAGGGGTGGGCAGTACGTC.

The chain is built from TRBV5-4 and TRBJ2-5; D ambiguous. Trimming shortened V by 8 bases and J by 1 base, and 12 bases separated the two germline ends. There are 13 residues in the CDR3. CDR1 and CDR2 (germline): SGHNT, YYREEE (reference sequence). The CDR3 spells CASKQGPQETQYF. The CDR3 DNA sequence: TGTGCCAGTAAACAAGGCCCCCAAGAGACCCAGTACTTC.

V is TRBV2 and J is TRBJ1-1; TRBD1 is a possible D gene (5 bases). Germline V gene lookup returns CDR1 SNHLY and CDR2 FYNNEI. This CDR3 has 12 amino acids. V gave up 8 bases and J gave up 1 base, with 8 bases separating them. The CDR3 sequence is CASEDTNTEAFF. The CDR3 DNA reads TGTGCCAGCGAGGACACGAACACTGAAGCTTTCTTT.

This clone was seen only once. Here the CDR3 DNA reads TGTGCCAGCGCCCGGAGGGCAGACAATCAGCCCCAGCATTTT. It encodes CASARRADNQPQHF. This chain links TRBV28 with TRBJ1-5; no firm D call. Per the germline V gene, CDR1 is MDHEN and CDR2 is SYDVKM. Trimming cost V 8 bases and J 3 bases, with 14 bases left between them. The length of the CDR3 is 14 residues.

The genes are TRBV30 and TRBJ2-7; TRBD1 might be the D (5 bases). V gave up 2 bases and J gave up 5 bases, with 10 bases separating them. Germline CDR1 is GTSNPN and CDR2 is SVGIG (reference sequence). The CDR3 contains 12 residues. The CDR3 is CAWSSGRDEQYV. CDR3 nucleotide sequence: TGTGCCTGGAGTTCGGGCAGGGACGAGCAGTACGTC.

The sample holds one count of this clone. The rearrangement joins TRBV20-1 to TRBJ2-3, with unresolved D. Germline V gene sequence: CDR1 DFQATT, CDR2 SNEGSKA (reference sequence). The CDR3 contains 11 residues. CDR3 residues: CSSGVTDTQYF. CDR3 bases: TGCAGCTCGGGTGTCACAGATACGCAGTATTTT.

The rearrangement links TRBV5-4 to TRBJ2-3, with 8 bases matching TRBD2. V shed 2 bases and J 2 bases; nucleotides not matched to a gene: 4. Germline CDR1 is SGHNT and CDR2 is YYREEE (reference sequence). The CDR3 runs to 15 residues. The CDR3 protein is CASSLKRGITDTQYF. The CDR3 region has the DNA TGTGCCAGCAGCTTAAAGCGGGGGATCACAGATACGCAGTATTTT. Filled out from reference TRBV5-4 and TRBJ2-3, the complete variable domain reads ETGVTQSPTHLIKTRGQQVTLRCSSQSGHNTVSWYQQALGQGPQFIFQYYREEENGRGNFPPRFSGLQFPNYSSELNVNALELDDSALYLCASSLKRGITDTQYFGPGTRLTVL.

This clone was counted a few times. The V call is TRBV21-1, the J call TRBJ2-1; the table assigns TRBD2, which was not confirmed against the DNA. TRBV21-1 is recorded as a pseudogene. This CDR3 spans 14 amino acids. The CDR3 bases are TGTGCCAGCGGCGAGGGCCAATTTGGGAATGAGCAGTTCTTC. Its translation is CASGEGQFGNEQFF.

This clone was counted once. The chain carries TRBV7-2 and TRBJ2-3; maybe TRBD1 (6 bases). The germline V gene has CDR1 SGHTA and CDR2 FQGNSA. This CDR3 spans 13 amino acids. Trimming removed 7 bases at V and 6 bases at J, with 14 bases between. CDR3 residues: CASTQWTVDTQYF. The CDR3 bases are TGTGCCAGCACCCAGTGGACAGTCGATACGCAGTATTTT.

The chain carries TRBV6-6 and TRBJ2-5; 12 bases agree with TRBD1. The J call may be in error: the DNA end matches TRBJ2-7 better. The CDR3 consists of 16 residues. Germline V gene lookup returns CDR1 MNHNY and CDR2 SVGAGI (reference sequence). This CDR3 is CASSTRGQGARHEQYF. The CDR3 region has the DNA TGTGCCAGCAGTACTAGGGGACAGGGGGCGCGTCACGAGCAGTACTTC.

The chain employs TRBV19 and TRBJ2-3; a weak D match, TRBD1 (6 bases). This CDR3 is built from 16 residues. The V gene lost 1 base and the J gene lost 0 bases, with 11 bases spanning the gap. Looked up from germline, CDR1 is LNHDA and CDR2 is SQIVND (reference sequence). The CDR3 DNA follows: TGTGCCAGTAGTATAGTCCGGACAGCTAGCACAGATACGCAGTATTTT. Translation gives CASSIVRTASTDTQYF.

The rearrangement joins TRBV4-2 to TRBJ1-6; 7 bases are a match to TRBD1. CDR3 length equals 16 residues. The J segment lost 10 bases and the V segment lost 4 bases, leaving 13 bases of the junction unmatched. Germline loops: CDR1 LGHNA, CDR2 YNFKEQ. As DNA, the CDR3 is TGTGCCAGCAGCCCCCCTCGGGGAGGGGGCCAGTCACCCCTCCACTTT. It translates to CASSPPRGGGQSPLHF.

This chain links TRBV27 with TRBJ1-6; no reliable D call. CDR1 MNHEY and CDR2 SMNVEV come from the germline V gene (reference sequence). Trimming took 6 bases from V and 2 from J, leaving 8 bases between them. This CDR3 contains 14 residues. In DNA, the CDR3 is TGTGCCAGCAGCCTAGTGCCCTATAATTCACCCCTCCACTTT. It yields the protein CASSLVPYNSPLHF.

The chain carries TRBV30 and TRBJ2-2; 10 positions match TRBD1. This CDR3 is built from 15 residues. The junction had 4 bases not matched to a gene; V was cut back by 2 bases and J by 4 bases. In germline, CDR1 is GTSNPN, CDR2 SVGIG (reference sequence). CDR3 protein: CAWSRDRGGTGELFF. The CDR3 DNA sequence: TGTGCCTGGAGTAGGGACAGGGGTGGCACCGGGGAGCTGTTTTTT.

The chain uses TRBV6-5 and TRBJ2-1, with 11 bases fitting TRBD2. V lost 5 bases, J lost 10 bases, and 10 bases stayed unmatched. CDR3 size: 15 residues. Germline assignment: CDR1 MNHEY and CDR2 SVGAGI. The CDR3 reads CASSKHGGLAEEQFF. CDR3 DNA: TGTGCCAGCAGTAAACATGGGGGACTAGCGGAAGAGCAGTTCTTC.